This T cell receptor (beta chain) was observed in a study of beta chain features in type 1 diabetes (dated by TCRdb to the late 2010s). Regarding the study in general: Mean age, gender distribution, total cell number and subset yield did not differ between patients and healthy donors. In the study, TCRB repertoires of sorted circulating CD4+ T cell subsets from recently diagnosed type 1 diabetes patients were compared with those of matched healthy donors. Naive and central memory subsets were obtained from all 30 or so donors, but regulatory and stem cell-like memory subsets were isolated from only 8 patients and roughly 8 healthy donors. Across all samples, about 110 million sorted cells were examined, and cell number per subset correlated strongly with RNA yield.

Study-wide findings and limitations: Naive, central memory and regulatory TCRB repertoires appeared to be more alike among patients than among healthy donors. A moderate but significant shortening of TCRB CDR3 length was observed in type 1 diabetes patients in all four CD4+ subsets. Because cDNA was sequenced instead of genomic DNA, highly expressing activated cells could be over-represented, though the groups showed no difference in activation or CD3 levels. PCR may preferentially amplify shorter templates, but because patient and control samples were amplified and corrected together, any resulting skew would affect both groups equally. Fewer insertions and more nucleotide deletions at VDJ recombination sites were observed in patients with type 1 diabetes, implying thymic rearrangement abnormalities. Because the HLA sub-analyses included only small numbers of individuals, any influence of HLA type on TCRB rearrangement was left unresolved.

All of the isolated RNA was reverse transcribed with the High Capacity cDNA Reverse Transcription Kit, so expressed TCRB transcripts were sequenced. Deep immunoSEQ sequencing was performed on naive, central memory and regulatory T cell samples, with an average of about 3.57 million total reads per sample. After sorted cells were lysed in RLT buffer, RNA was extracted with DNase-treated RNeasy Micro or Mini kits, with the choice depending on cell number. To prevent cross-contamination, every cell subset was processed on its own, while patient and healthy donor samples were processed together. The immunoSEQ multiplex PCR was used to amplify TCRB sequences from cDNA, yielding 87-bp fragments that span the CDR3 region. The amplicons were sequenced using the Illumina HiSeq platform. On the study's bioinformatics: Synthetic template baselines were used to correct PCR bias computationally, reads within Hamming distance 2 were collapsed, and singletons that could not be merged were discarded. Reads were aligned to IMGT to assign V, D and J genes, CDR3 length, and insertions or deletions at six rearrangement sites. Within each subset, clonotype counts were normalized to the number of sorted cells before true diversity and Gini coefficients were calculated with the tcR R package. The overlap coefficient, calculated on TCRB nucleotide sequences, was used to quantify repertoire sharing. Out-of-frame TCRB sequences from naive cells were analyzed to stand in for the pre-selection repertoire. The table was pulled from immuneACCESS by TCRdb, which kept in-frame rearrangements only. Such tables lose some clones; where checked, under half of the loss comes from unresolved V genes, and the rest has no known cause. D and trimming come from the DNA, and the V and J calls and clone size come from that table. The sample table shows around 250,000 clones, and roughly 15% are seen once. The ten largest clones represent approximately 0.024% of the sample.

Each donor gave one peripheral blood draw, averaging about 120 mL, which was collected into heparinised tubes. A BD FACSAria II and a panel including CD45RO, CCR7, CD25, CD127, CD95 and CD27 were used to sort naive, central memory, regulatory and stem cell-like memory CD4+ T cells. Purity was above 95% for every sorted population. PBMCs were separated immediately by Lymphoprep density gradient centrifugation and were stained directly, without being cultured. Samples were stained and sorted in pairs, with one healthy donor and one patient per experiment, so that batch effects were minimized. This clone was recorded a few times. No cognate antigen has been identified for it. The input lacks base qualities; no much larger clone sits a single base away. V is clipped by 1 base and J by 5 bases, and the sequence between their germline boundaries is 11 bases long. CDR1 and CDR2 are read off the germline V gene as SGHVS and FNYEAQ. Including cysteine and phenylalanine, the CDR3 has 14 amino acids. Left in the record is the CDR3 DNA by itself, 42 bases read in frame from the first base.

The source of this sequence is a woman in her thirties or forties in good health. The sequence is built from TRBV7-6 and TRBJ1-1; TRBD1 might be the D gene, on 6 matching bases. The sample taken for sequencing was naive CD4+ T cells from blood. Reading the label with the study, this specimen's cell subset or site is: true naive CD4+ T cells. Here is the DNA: TGTGCCAGCAGCTTAGGGCGGGGGCTTACTGAAGCTTTCTTT. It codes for CASSLGRGLTEAFF.